This is a list of T cell receptor beta chains from one sample in a study of shared clonotypes between healthy human individuals. Only in-frame clones appear in the TCRdb table, and some are missing; sequencing was by immunoSEQ multiplex PCR. The data show around 700,000 clones, less than 80% seen once. The sequencing input was memory CD4+ T cells sorted from blood. The receptors stem from a woman in her twenties or thirties in good health. Each CDR3 is given without its conserved first and last residue. The size of a clone is reported for some rows only, either as once, few or many, or as a class for expanded clones.

j_call,v_call,clone_size,cdr3_aa
TRBJ2-3,TRBV10-3,once,AGGSSGRDTDTQY
TRBJ2-3,TRBV7-9,few,ASREGGGTSVWDTQY
TRBJ2-5,TRBV5-1,NA,ASARQPSQETQY
TRBJ2-1,TRBV7-9,NA,ASSLSGPYNEQF
TRBJ2-2,TRBV4-1,few,ASSQGLGAGELF
TRBJ1-1,TRBV28,NA,ASSSPHRDANTEAF
TRBJ1-5,TRBV19,many,ASSIGQKDQPQH
TRBJ1-5,TRBV5-1,NA,ASSFGQGGNNQPQH
TRBJ1-5,TRBV15,NA,ATSRLARTGGAGGNQPQH
TRBJ2-3,TRBV5-6,NA,ASSSDTDTQY
TRBJ2-1,TRBV12-5,few,ASGLSGAGNEQF
TRBJ1-2,TRBV6-4,few,ASTRAPSGVYGYT
TRBJ2-1,TRBV28,many,ASSIGTDYNEQF
TRBJ1-2,TRBV6-6,NA,ASRPNKDPLRGYT
TRBJ1-1,TRBV27,NA,ASCLGPHTEAF
TRBJ1-5,TRBV7-2,NA,ASSLWGASNQPQH
TRBJ2-2,TRBV7-8,few,ASSLPRTGRTNPGELF